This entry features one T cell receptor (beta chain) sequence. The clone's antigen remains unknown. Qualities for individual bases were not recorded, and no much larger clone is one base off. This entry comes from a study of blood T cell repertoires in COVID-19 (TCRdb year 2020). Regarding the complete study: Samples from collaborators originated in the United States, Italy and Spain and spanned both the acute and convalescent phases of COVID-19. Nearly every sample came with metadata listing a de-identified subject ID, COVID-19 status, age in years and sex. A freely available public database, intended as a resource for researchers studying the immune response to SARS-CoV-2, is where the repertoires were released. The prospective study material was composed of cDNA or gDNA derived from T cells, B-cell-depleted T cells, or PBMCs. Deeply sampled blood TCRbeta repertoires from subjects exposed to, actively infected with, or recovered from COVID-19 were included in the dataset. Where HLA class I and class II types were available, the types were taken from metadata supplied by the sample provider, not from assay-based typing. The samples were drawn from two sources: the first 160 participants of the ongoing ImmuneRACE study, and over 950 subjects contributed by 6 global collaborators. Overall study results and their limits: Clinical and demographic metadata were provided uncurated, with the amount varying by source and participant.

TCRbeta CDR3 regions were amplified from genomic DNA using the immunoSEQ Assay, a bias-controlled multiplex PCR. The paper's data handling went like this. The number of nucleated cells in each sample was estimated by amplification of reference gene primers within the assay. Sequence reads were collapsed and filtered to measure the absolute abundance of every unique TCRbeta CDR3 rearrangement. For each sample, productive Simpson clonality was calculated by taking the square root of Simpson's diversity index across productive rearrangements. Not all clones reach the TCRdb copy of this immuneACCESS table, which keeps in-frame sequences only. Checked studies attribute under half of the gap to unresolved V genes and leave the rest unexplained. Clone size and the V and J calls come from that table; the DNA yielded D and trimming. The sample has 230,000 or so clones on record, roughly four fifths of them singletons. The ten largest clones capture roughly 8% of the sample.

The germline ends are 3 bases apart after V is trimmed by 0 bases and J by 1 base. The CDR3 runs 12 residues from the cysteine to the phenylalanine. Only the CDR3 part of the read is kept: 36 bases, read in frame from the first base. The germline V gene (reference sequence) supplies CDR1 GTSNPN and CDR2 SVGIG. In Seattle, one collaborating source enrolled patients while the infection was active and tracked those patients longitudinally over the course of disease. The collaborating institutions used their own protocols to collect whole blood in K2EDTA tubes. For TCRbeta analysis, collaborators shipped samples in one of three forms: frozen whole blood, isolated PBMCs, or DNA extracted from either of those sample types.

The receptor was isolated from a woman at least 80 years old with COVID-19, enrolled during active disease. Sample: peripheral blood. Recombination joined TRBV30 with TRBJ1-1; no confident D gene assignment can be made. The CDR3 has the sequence CAWSVRNTEAFF. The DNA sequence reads TGTGCCTGGAGTGTGAGGAACACTGAAGCTTTCTTT.